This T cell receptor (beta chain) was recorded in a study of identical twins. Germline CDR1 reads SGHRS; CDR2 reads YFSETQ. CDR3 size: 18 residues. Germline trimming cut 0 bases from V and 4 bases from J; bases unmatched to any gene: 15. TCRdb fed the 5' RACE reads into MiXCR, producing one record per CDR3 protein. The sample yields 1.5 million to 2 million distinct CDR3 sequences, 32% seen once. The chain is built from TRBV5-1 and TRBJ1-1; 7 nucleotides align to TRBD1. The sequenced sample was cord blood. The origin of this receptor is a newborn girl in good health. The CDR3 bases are TGCGCCAGCAGCTTGGCCGTCGACAGGGTCCCTAGGAGCACTGAAGCTTTCTTT. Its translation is CASSLAVDRVPRSTEAFF.